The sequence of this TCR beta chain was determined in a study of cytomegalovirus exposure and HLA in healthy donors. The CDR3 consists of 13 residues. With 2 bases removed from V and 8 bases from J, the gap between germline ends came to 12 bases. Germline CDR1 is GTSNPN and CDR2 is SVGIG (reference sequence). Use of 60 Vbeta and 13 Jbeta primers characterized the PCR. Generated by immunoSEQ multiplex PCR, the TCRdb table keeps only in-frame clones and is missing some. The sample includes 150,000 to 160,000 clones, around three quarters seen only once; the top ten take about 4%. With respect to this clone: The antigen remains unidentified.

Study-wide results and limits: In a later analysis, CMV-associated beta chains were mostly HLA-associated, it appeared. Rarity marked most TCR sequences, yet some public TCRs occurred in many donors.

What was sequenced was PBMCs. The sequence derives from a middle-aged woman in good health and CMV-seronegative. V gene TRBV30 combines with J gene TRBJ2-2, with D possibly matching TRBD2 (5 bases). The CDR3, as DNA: TGTGCCTGGAGTCGGTGGGAGTTGGGGGAGCTGTTTTTT. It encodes CAWSRWELGELFF.